This TCR beta chain was recovered during a study of T cell clusters in autoimmune cytopenias. CDR1 MNHNS and CDR2 SASEGT come from the germline V gene. The CDR3 loop spans 14 amino acids. This clonotype is deemed medium-sized by its frequency. TRB was amplified by touch-down multiplex PCR, primer pools A and B combined. TCRdb reprocessed the multiplex PCR reads, keeping one entry per CDR3 protein, no DNA. Recorded for this sample: more than 4,000 distinct CDR3 sequences. TRB was amplified from about 270 ng of peripheral blood genomic DNA per sample. The TCR originated in a human donor with an autoimmune cytopenia or autoimmune hepatitis (not recorded which). The sample comprised peripheral blood. The chain links TRBV6-1 to TRBJ1-5; TCRdb reports TRBD1, a call that lacks DNA to check it against. The CDR3 loop reads CASTPGHSNQPQHF.